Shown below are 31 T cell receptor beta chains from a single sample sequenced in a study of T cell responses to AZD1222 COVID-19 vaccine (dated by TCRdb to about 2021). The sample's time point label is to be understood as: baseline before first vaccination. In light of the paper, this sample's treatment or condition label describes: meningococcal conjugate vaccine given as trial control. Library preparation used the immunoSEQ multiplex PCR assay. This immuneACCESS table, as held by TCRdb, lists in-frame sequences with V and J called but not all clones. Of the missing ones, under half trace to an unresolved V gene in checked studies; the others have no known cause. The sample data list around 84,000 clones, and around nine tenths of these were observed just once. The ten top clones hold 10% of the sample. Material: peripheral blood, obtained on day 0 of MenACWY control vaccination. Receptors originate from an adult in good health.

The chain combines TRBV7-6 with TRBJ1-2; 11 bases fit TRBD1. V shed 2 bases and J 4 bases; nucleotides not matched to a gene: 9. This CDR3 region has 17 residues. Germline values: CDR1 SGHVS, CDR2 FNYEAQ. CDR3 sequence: CASSLSGQGVFSYGYTF. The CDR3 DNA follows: TGTGCCAGCAGCTTATCGGGACAGGGGGTTTTTAGCTATGGCTACACCTTC.

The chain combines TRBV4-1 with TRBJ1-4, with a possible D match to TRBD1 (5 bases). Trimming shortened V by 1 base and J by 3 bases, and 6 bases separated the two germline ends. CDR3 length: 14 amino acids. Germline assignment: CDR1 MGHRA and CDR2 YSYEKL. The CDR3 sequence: CASSQGGANEKLFF. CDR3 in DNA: TGCGCCAGCAGCCAAGGAGGGGCTAATGAAAAACTGTTTTTT.

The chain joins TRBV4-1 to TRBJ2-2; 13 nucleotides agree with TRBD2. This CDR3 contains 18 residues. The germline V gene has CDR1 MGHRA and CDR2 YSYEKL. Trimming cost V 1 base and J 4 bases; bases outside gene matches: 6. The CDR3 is CASSQAGLAGVGTGELFF. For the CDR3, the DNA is TGCGCCAGCAGCCAAGCAGGACTAGCGGGGGTCGGCACCGGGGAGCTGTTTTTT.

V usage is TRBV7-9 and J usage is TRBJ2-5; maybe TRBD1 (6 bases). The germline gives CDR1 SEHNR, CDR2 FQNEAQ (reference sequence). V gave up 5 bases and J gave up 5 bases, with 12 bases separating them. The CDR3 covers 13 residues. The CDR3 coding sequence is TGTGCCAGCAGCCCCGGGCAGGGGGAGACCCAGTACTTC. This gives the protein CASSPGQGETQYF.

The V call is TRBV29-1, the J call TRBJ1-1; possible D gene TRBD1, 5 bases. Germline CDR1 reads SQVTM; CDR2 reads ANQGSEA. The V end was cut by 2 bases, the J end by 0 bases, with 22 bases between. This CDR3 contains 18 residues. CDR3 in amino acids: CSVEIRRDGILMNTEAFF. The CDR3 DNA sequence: TGCAGCGTTGAAATACGCAGGGATGGGATCCTCATGAACACTGAAGCTTTCTTT.

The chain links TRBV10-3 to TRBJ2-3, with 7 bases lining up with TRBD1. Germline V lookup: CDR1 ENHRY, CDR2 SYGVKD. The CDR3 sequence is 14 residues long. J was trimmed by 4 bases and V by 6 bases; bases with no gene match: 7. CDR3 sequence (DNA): TGTGCCATCAGCTTGACAGGGCCCTCAGATACGCAGTATTTT. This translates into CAISLTGPSDTQYF.

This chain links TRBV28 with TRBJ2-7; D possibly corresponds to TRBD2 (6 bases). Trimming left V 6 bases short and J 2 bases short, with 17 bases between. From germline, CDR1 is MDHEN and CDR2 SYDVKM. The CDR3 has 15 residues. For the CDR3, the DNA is TGTGCCAGCAGACCACACCCCGGGGGAGCCTACGAGCAGTACTTC. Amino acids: CASRPHPGGAYEQYF.

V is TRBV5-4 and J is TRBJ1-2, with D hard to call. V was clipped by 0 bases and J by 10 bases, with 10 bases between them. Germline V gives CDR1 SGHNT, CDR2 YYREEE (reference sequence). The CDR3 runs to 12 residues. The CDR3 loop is CASSLVGLLYTF. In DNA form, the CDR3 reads TGTGCCAGCAGCTTGGTTGGACTTCTCTACACCTTC.

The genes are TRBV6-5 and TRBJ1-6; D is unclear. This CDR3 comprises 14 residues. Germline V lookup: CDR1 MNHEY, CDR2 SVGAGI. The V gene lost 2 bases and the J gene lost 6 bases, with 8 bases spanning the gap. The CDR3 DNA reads TGTGCCAGCAGTTACGACTACAGTAATTCACCCCTCCACTTT. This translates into CASSYDYSNSPLHF.

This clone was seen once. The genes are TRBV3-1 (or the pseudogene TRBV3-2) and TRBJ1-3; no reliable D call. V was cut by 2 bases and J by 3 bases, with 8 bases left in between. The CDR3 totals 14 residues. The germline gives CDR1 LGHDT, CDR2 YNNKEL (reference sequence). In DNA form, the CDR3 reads TGTGCCAGCAGCCAAAATAGTGGTGGAAACACCATATATTTT. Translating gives CASSQNSGGNTIYF.

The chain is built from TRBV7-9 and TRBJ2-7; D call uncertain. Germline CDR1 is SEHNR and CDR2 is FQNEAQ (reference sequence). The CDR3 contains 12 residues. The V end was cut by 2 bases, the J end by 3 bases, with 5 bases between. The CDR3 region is CASSLSDYEQYF. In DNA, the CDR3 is TGTGCCAGCAGCTTATCAGACTACGAGCAGTACTTC.

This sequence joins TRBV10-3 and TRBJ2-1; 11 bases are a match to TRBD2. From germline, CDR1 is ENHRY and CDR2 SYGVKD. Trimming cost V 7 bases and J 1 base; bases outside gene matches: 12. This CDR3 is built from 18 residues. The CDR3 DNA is TGTGCCATCATTAAGACTAGCGGGGAGATAAGGTCCTACAATGAGCAGTTCTTC. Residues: CAIIKTSGEIRSYNEQFF.

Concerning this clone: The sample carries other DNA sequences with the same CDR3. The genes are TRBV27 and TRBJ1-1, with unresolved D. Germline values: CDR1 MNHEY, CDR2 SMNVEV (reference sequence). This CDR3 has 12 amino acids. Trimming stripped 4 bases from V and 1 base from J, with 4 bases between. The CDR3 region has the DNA TGTGCCAGCAGTTCTGGGAACACTGAAGCTTTCTTT. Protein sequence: CASSSGNTEAFF.

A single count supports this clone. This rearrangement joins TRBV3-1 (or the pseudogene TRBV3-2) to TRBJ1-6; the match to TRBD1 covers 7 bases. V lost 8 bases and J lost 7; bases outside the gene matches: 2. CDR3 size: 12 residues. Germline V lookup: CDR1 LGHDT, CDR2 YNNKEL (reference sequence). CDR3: CASEGANSPLHF. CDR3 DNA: TGTGCCAGCGAGGGGGCGAATTCACCCCTCCACTTT.

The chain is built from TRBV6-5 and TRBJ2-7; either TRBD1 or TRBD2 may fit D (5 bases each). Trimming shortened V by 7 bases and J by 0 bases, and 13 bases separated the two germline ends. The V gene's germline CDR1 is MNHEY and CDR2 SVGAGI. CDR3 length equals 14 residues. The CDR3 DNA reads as TGTGCCAGCATACAGTGGGGGAGCTCCTACGAGCAGTACTTC. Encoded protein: CASIQWGSSYEQYF.

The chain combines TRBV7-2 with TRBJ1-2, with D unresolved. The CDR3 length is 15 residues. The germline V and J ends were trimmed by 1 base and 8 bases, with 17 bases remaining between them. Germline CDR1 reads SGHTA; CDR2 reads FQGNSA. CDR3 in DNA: TGTGCCAGCAGCTTAGAATGGGTTCCAGACGGGGGCTACACCTTC. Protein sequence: CASSLEWVPDGGYTF. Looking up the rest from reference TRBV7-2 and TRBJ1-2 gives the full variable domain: GAGVSQSPSNKVTEKGKDVELRCDPISGHTALYWYRQSLGQGLEFLIYFQGNSAPDKSGLPSDRFSAERTGGSVSTLTIQRTQQEDSAVYLCASSLEWVPDGGYTFGSGTRLTVV.

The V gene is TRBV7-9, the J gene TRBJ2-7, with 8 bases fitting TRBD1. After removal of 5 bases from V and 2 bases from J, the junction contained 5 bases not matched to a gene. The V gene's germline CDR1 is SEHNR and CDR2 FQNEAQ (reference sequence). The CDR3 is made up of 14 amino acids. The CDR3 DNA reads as TGTGCCAGCAGCGCCCAGGGGGCTCCCTACGAGCAGTACTTC. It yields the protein CASSAQGAPYEQYF.

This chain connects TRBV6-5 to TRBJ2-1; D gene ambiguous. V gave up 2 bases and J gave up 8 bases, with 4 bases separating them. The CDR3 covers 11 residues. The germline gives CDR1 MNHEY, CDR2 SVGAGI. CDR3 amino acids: CASSYRHEQFF. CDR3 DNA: TGTGCCAGCAGTTACCGCCATGAGCAGTTCTTC.

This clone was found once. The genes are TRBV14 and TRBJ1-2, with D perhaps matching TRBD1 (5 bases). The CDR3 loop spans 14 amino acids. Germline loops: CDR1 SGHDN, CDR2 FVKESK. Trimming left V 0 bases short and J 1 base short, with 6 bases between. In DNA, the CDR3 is TGTGCCAGCAGCCAAGAAGGGGTTAACTATGGCTACACCTTC. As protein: CASSQEGVNYGYTF.

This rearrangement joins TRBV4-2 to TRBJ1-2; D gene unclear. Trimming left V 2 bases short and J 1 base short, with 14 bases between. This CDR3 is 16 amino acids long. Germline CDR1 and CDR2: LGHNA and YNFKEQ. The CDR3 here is CASSQRASTGNYGYTF. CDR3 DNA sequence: TGTGCCAGCAGCCAAAGGGCCTCCACGGGTAACTATGGCTACACCTTC.

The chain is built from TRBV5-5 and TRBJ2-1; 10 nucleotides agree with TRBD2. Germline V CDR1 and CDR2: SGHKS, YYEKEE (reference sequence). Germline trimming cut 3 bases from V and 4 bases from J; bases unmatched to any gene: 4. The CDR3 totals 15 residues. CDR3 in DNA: TGTGCCAGCAGCTCGGTAGCGGGGGGTTACAATGAGCAGTTCTTC. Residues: CASSSVAGGYNEQFF.

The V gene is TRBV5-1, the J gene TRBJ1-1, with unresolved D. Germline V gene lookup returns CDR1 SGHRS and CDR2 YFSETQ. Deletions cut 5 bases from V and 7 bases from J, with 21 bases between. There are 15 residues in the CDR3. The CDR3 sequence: CASSPLGEDGSEAFF. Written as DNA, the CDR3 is TGCGCCAGCAGTCCCCTCGGGGAGGACGGCAGTGAAGCTTTCTTT. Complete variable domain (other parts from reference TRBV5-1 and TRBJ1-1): KAGVTQTPRYLIKTRGQQVTLSCSPISGHRSVSWYQQTPGQGLQFLFEYFSETQRNKGNFPGRFSGRQFSNSRSEMNVSTLELGDSALYLCASSPLGEDGSEAFFGQGTRLTVV.

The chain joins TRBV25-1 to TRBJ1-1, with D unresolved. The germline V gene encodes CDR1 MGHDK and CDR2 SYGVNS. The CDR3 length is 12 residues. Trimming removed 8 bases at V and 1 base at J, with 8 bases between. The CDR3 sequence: CASSPSNTEAFF. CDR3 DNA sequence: TGTGCCAGCTCGCCCTCGAACACTGAAGCTTTCTTT.

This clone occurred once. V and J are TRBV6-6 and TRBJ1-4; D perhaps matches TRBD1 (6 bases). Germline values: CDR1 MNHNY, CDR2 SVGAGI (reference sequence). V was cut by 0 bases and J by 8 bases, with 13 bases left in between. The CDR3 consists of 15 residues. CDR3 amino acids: CASSYSGQGTEKLFF. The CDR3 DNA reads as TGTGCCAGCAGTTACTCTGGCCAGGGGACCGAAAAACTGTTTTTT.

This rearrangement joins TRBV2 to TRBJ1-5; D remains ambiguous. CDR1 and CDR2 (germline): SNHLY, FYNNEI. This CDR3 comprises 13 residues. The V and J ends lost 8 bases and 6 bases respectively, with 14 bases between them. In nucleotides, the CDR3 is TGTGCCAGCCTCAGTACTCGTGGTCAGCCCCAGCATTTT. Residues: CASLSTRGQPQHF.

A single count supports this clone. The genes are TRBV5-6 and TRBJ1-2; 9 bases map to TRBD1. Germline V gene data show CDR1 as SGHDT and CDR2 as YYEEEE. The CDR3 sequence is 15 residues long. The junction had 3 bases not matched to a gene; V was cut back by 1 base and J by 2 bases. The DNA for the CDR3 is TGTGCCAGCAGCTTGACCGGGACAGGGAACTATGGCTACACCTTC. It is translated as CASSLTGTGNYGYTF.

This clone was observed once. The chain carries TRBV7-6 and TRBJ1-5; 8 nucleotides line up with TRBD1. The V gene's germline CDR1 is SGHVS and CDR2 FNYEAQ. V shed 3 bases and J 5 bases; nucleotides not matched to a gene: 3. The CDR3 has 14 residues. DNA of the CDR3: TGTGCCAGCAGCTTCGGACAGGGAGATCAGCCCCAGCATTTT. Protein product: CASSFGQGDQPQHF.

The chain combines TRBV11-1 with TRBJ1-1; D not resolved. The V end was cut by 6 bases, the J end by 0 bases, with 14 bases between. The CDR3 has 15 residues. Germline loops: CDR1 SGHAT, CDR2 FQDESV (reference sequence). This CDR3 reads CASRRSPTVNTEAFF. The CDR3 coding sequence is TGTGCCAGCAGGCGATCCCCGACGGTGAACACTGAAGCTTTCTTT.

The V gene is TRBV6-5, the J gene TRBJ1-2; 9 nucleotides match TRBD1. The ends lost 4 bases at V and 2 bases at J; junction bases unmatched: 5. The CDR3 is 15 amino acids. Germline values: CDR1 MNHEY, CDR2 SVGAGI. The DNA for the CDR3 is TGTGCCAGCAGTTTAGCCGGGACAGGGAACTATGGCTACACCTTC. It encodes CASSLAGTGNYGYTF.

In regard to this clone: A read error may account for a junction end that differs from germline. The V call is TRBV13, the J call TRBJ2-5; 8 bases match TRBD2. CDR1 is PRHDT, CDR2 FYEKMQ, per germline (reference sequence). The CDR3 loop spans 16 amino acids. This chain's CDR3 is CASSLGWRGAKETQYF. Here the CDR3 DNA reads TGTGCCAGCAGCCTAGGGTGGCGGGGGGCGAAAGAGACCCAGTACTTC.

In DNA, the CDR3 is TGTGCCAGTAGTAACCCAGGCGGGGTAGACCAAGAGACCCAGTACTTC. It specifies CASSNPGGVDQETQYF. The chain carries TRBV19 and TRBJ2-5, with a weak D call TRBD2 (6 bases). Germline V gene sequence: CDR1 LNHDA, CDR2 SQIVND (reference sequence). V lost 4 bases, J lost 0 bases, and 15 bases lay in between. The CDR3 consists of 16 residues.